This T cell receptor beta chain was recorded in a study of T cell responses to AZD1222 COVID-19 vaccine. About the study: Second-dose recipients at about 4 or about 12 weeks were treated as one pooled group.

Sequencing was performed with immunoSEQ multiplex PCR; in TCRdb, only in-frame clones are kept and a portion is missing. In the table there are roughly 150,000 clones, 90% to 95% of which are singletons. Findings of the study overall: Spike-specific TCR repertoires showed rising breadth and depth after two AZD1222 doses. Clonal diversity was possibly underestimated, and white British individuals and females predominated among donors. Baseline serology detected seropositivity in only 5 or 6 AZD1222 recipients.

In the case of this clone: What it binds is unknown.

The CDR3 spans 15 residues. The ends lost 8 bases at V and 6 bases at J; junction bases unmatched: 10. Germline-derived CDR1 and CDR2 are SGHRS and YFSETQ. V usage is TRBV5-1 and J usage is TRBJ2-3; TRBD1 aligns across 12 bases. Here the sequenced sample was peripheral blood, taken on day 0 of AZD1222 vaccination. This clonotype was sampled from an adult in good health. In DNA form, the CDR3 reads TGCGCCAGTTCCCCCGGGACAGGGGGCGTTGATACGCAGTATTTT. The encoded protein is CASSPGTGGVDTQYF. Looking up the rest from reference TRBV5-1 and TRBJ2-3 gives the full variable domain: KAGVTQTPRYLIKTRGQQVTLSCSPISGHRSVSWYQQTPGQGLQFLFEYFSETQRNKGNFPGRFSGRQFSNSRSEMNVSTLELGDSALYLCASSPGTGGVDTQYFGPGTRLTVL.